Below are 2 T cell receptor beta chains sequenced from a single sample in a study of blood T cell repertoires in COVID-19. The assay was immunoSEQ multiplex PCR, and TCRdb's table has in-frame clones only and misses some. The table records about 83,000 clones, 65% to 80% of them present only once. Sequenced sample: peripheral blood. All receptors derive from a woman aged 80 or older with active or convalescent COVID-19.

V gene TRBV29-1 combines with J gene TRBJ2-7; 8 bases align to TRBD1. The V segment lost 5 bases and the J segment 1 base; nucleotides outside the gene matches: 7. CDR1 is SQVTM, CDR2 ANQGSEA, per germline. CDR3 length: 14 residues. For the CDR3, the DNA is TGCAGCGTTTTCCAGGGGGCCGGATCCTACGAGCAGTACTTC. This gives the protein CSVFQGAGSYEQYF.

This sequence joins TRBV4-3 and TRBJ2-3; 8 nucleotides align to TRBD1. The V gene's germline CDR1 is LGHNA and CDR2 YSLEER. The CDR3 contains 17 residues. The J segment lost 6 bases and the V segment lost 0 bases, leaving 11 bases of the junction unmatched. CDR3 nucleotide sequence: TGCGCCAGCAGCCAAGAGACTGGCGGACAGGGCGCGGATACGCAGTATTTT. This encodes CASSQETGGQGADTQYF.